This passage covers 7 T cell receptor beta chains from one sample sequenced in a study of OX40 agonist ivuxolimab in advanced cancers. Only in-frame clones appear in the TCRdb table, and some are missing; sequencing was by immunoSEQ multiplex PCR. The repertoire consists of tens of thousands of clones, with 70% to 80% occurring once and the leading ten covering 2%. Sequenced here: CD4+ or CD8+ T cells sorted from blood, sampled in a trial of the OX40 agonist ivuxolimab. These receptors all stem from an adult with an advanced solid tumor such as melanoma, head and neck, liver or kidney cancer.

The J gene is TRBJ1-3, the V gene TRBV5-1, with 12 bases identical to TRBD1. J gave up 0 bases and V 0 bases, and 7 bases lay outside the gene matches. Germline-derived CDR1 and CDR2 are SGHRS and YFSETQ. The CDR3 covers 19 residues. CDR3 sequence (DNA): TGCGCCAGCAGCTTGGTGGGACAGGGGGCGCGAGGCTCTGGAAACACCATATATTTT. Translating gives CASSLVGQGARGSGNTIYF.

Only one count was recorded for this clone. This chain connects TRBV5-1 to TRBJ2-1; 12 bases line up with TRBD2. CDR3 length: 15 amino acids. Unmatched junction bases numbered 4, after V lost 0 bases and J lost 9 bases. Germline-derived CDR1 and CDR2 are SGHRS and YFSETQ. CDR3 in amino acids: CASSLAASGRGEQFF. The CDR3 region has the DNA TGCGCCAGCAGCTTGGCAGCTAGCGGGAGGGGTGAGCAGTTCTTC.

This clone occurred a few times. The gene calls are TRBV9 and TRBJ2-3, with D hard to call. V dropped 3 bases and J dropped 2 bases, with 10 bases sitting between them. The germline CDR1 and CDR2 sequences are SGDLS and YYNGEE. This CDR3 region has 14 residues. In DNA form, the CDR3 reads TGTGCCAGCAGCGAGTATCAGGCCACAGATACGCAGTATTTT. It yields the protein CASSEYQATDTQYF.

This chain joins TRBV19 and TRBJ2-7, with 10 nucleotides matching TRBD2. The CDR3 consists of 14 residues. V was clipped by 4 bases and J by 7 bases; unmatched bases: 7. The germline V gene has CDR1 LNHDA and CDR2 SQIVND (reference sequence). CDR3 nucleotide sequence: TGTGCCAGTAGTAGGAGCGGGAGGGCGAGGGAGCAGTACTTC. Encoded protein: CASSRSGRAREQYF.

The chain employs TRBV7-8 and TRBJ2-7, with D uncertain. V was clipped by 1 base and J by 3 bases, with 1 base between them. From germline, CDR1 is SGHVS and CDR2 FQNEAQ. This CDR3 is built from 11 residues. CDR3 protein: CASSLVYEQYF. The DNA for the CDR3 is TGTGCCAGCAGCTTAGTCTACGAGCAGTACTTC.

V usage is TRBV11-3 and J usage is TRBJ2-1; 7 bases fit TRBD2. J lost 0 bases, V lost 5 bases, and 1 base had no gene match. CDR1 and CDR2 (germline): SGHNT, YENEEA. The CDR3 sequence is 14 residues long. The CDR3 sequence: CASSPSGSYNEQFF. The CDR3 nucleotides are TGTGCCAGCAGCCCTAGCGGCTCCTACAATGAGCAGTTCTTC.

The chain is built from TRBV6-4 and TRBJ2-1; the match to TRBD2 covers 9 bases. The CDR3 has 15 residues. Per germline, CDR1 MRHNA and CDR2 SNTAGT. Trimming cost V 7 bases and J 8 bases; bases outside gene matches: 12. The CDR3 DNA reads TGTGCCAGCAAACAACGGCTAGCGGGATCGTATGAGCAGTTCTTC. Its translation: CASKQRLAGSYEQFF.